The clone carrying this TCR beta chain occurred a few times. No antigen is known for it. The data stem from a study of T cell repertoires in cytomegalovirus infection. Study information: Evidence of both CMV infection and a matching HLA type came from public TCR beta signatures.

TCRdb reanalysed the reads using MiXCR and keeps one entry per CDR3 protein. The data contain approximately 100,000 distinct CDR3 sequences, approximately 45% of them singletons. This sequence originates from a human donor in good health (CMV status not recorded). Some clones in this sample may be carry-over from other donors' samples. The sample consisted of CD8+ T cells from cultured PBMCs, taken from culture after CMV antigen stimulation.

The DNA of the CDR3 is TGTGCCAGCAGCTTAGATCTGGCGGGGAGCTCCTACAATGAGCAGTTCTTC. Translating it yields CASSLDLAGSSYNEQFF. J is TRBJ2-1 and V is TRBV11-2; TRBD2 is a possible D gene (6 bases). There are 17 residues in the CDR3. Trimming cost V 0 bases and J 0 bases, with 12 bases left between them. Germline V gene sequence: CDR1 SGHAT, CDR2 FQNNGV. The entire variable domain, with the rest obtained from reference TRBV11-2 and TRBJ2-1, is as follows: EAGVAQSPRYKIIEKRQSVAFWCNPISGHATLYWYQQILGQGPKLLIQFQNNGVVDDSQLPKDRFSAERLKGVDSTLKIQPAKLEDSAVYLCASSLDLAGSSYNEQFFGPGTRLTVL.